These 6 T cell receptor beta chains share one sample of origin, sequenced in a study of control samples from healthy donors and cancer patients. Clones were read by immunoSEQ multiplex PCR, and TCRdb kept only the in-frame ones, dropping some. The data contain around 130,000 clones, around nine tenths of them singletons. The sequencing input was PBMCs. Receptors were obtained from a middle-aged man with head and neck cancer.

This rearrangement joins TRBV4-1 to TRBJ2-7, with unresolved D. Germline lookup yields CDR1 MGHRA and CDR2 YSYEKL. This CDR3 is built from 14 residues. Trimming took 4 bases from V and 0 from J, leaving 10 bases between them. The CDR3 region has the DNA TGCGCCAGCAGCCGACCAGACTTCTCCTACGAGCAGTACTTC. Residues: CASSRPDFSYEQYF.

The chain recombines TRBV10-3 with TRBJ1-2, with a tentative D call TRBD1 (6 bases). Germline CDR1 ENHRY, CDR2 SYGVKD. V was trimmed by 2 bases and J by 3 bases, leaving 7 bases between them. The CDR3 is made up of 13 amino acids. In DNA form, the CDR3 reads TGTGCCATCAGTGAGACAGGGCACTATGGCTACACCTTC. As protein: CAISETGHYGYTF.

V usage is TRBV12-3 or TRBV12-4 and J usage is TRBJ1-1, with unresolved D. This CDR3 spans 11 amino acids. Trimming took 6 bases from V and 2 from J, leaving 4 bases between them. In DNA form, the CDR3 reads TGTGCCAGCAGCCCCAACACTGAAGCTTTCTTT. Amino acid sequence: CASSPNTEAFF.

This CDR3 reads CASSIGTRSSYNEQFF. The CDR3 nucleotides read TGTGCCAGTAGTATCGGGACAAGGAGCTCCTACAATGAGCAGTTCTTC. The V call is TRBV19, the J call TRBJ2-1; D possibly corresponds to TRBD1 (6 bases). Trimming shortened V by 3 bases and J by 0 bases, and 12 bases separated the two germline ends. The CDR3 runs 16 residues. Germline-derived CDR1 and CDR2 are LNHDA and SQIVND (reference sequence). Filled out from reference TRBV19 and TRBJ2-1, the complete variable domain reads DGGITQSPKYLFRKEGQNVTLSCEQNLNHDAMYWYRQDPGQGLRLIYYSQIVNDFQKGDIAEGYSVSREKKESFPLTVTSAQKNPTAFYLCASSIGTRSSYNEQFFGPGTRLTVL.

This chain joins TRBV6-6 and TRBJ1-2; no firm D call. The length of the CDR3 is 14 residues. CDR1 is MNHNY and CDR2 is SVGAGI in the germline V gene (reference sequence). V was clipped by 2 bases and J by 4 bases, with 11 bases between them. As DNA, the CDR3 is TGTGCCAGCAGTTACGATGGGGAAGGCTATGGCTACACCTTC. This gives the protein CASSYDGEGYGYTF.

The chain links TRBV6-5 to TRBJ2-5; D is perhaps TRBD1 (5 bases). V was trimmed by 0 bases and J by 4 bases, leaving 15 bases between them. This CDR3 spans 16 amino acids. Germline-derived CDR1 and CDR2 are MNHEY and SVGAGI. The CDR3: CASSYSAFTRAETQYF. The CDR3 bases are TGTGCCAGCAGTTACTCGGCCTTTACCAGGGCAGAGACCCAGTACTTC.